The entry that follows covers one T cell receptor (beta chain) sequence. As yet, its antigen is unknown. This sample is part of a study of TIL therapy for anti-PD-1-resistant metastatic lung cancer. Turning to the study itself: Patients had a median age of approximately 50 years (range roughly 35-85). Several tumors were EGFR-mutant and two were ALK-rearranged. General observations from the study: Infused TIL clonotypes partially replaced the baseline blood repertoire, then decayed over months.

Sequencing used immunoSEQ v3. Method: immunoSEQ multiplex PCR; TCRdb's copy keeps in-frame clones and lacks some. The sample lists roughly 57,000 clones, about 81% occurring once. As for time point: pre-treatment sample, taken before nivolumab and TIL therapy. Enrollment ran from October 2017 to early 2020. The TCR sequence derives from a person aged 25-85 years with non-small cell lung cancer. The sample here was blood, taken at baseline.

CDR3 bases: TGTGCCAGCAGCCCCCCCGGACTTGAAAAACTGTTTTTT. Translated: CASSPPGLEKLFF. This sequence joins TRBV12-3 or TRBV12-4 and TRBJ1-4; D is ambiguous. The CDR3 length is 13 residues. Trimming took 6 bases from V and 7 from J, leaving 12 bases between them.